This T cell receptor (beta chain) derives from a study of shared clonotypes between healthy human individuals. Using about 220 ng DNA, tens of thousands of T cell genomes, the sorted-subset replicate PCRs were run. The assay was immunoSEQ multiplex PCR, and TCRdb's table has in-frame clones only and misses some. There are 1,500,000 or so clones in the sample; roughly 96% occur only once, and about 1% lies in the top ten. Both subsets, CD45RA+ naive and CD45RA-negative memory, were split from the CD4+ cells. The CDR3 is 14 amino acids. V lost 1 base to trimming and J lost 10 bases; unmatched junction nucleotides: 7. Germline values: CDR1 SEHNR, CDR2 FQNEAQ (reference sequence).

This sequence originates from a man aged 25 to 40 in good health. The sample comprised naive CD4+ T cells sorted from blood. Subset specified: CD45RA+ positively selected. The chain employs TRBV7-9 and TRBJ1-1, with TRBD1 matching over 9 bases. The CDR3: CASSLDRGPFIAFF. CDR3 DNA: TGTGCCAGCAGCTTAGACAGGGGGCCGTTCATAGCTTTCTTT.